The 23 T cell receptor beta chains listed next were all sequenced from one sample in a study of OX40 agonist ivuxolimab in advanced cancers. The data were produced by immunoSEQ multiplex PCR, yet TCRdb's version contains in-frame clones alone and is incomplete. Counted here are around 150,000 clones, approximately 94% occurring once; the ten biggest clones make up roughly 0.94%. The sequencing used CD4+ or CD8+ T cells sorted from blood, collected in a trial of the OX40 agonist ivuxolimab. The receptors stem from an adult with an advanced solid tumor such as melanoma, head and neck, liver or kidney cancer.

The chain couples TRBV5-4 to TRBJ1-1; 7 bases align to TRBD1. The CDR3 is 15 amino acids. The ends lost 4 bases at V and 8 bases at J; junction bases unmatched: 14. The germline gives CDR1 SGHNT, CDR2 YYREEE (reference sequence). The CDR3 DNA is TGTGCCAGCAGCCCCCAGGGGGGATCTATCGGAGAAGCTTTCTTT. This encodes CASSPQGGSIGEAFF.

This CDR3 reads CASSPFPQGAGNTIYF. The CDR3 nucleotides read TGTGCCAGCTCACCGTTCCCACAGGGTGCTGGAAACACCATATATTTT. The V gene is TRBV18, the J gene TRBJ1-3, with a weak D call TRBD1 (6 bases). The CDR3 loop spans 16 amino acids. The V and J ends lost 3 bases and 2 bases respectively, with 14 bases between them. From germline, CDR1 is KGHSH and CDR2 LQKENI. The whole variable domain, remainder taken from reference TRBV18 and TRBJ1-3, is NAGVMQNPRHLVRRRGQEARLRCSPMKGHSHVYWYRQLPEEGLKFMVYLQKENIIDESGMPKERFSAEFPKEGPSILRIQQVVRGDSAAYFCASSPFPQGAGNTIYFGEGSWLTVV.

The V and J genes are TRBV5-8 and TRBJ1-2; no firm D call. The CDR3 totals 13 residues. The germline V gene has CDR1 SGHTS and CDR2 YDEGEE. Trimming took off 0 bases at V and 2 bases at J, with 5 bases between the two ends. CDR3 protein: CASSLGGNYGYTF. CDR3 DNA: TGTGCCAGCAGCTTGGGTGGGAACTATGGCTACACCTTC. Supplemented by reference TRBV5-8 and TRBJ1-2, the full variable domain reads EAGVTQSPTHLIKTRGQQATLRCSPISGHTSVYWYQQALGLGLQFLLWYDEGEERNRGNFPPRFSGRQFPNYSSELNVNALELEDSALYLCASSLGGNYGYTFGSGTRLTVV.

The chain couples TRBV18 to TRBJ2-3; 8 bases agree with TRBD1. Germline assignment: CDR1 KGHSH and CDR2 LQKENI. This CDR3 is 16 amino acids long. Unmatched junction bases numbered 9, after V lost 3 bases and J lost 4 bases. CDR3 sequence reads: CASSPIGQGIADTQYF. The CDR3 DNA sequence: TGTGCCAGCTCACCCATAGGACAGGGAATCGCAGATACGCAGTATTTT.

The chain combines TRBV28 with TRBJ1-1, with no clear D. V lost 6 bases to trimming and J lost 5 bases, with 16 bases between them. This CDR3 has 14 amino acids. Germline-derived CDR1 and CDR2 are MDHEN and SYDVKM. CDR3 protein: CASSRRSIVTEAFF. As DNA, the CDR3 is TGTGCCAGCAGCCGTCGGAGTATCGTTACTGAAGCTTTCTTT.

The J gene is TRBJ1-3, the V gene TRBV6-5; maybe TRBD1 (6 bases). V gave up 6 bases and J gave up 0 bases, with 9 bases separating them. Germline V lookup: CDR1 MNHEY, CDR2 SVGAGI. The CDR3 totals 14 residues. The CDR3 DNA reads TGTGCCAGCAGGGACAGCTACTCTGGAAACACCATATATTTT. Protein: CASRDSYSGNTIYF.

The gene calls are TRBV6-5 and TRBJ2-3; 7 positions agree with TRBD2. The length of the CDR3 is 15 residues. Trimming cost V 5 bases and J 6 bases; bases outside gene matches: 11. Germline V CDR1 and CDR2: MNHEY, SVGAGI. CDR3 in DNA: TGTGCCAGCAGTCGTCGGGGGGTCTCCTGGGATACGCAGTATTTT. It yields the protein CASSRRGVSWDTQYF.

CDR3 coding DNA: TGTGCCAGCAGCTTAGGGGGACAGGGGCCTGAAGCTTTCTTT. Protein: CASSLGGQGPEAFF. This chain uses TRBV7-2 with TRBJ1-1, with 10 bases aligning to TRBD1. There are 14 residues in the CDR3. After removal of 1 base from V and 6 bases from J, the junction contained 2 bases not matched to a gene. CDR1 is SGHTA and CDR2 is FQGNSA in the germline V gene.

The chain uses TRBV14 and TRBJ1-2, with D possibly being TRBD1 (6 bases). CDR1 SGHDN and CDR2 FVKESK come from the germline V gene. The germline V and J ends were trimmed by 1 base and 8 bases, with 14 bases remaining between them. The CDR3 consists of 14 residues. CDR3 nucleotides: TGTGCCAGCAGCCAAGGACTAAAACAGGGCGGCTACACCTTC. Encoded protein: CASSQGLKQGGYTF. The full variable domain, rest sourced from reference TRBV14 and TRBJ1-2, is EAGVTQFPSHSVIEKGQTVTLRCDPISGHDNLYWYRRVMGKEIKFLLHFVKESKQDESGMPNNRFLAERTGGTYSTLKVQPAELEDSGVYFCASSQGLKQGGYTFGSGTRLTVV.

The genes are TRBV28 and TRBJ2-1; no clear D gene. V shed 3 bases and J shed 4 bases, with 7 bases lying between them. The V gene's germline CDR1 is MDHEN and CDR2 SYDVKM. The CDR3 spans 13 residues. The CDR3 sequence is CASSFVRYNEQFF. The CDR3 DNA reads TGTGCCAGCAGTTTTGTCAGGTACAATGAGCAGTTCTTC.

This clone was seen a single time. The rearrangement links TRBV5-4 to TRBJ2-7, with D perhaps matching TRBD2 (6 bases). The CDR3 runs to 15 residues. Deletions cut 5 bases from V and 4 bases from J, with 19 bases between. CDR1 is SGHNT and CDR2 is YYREEE in the germline V gene (reference sequence). The CDR3 DNA sequence: TGTGCCAGCAGTCCTTCTCCCTCGGAGGGTTACGAGCAGTACTTC. This codes for CASSPSPSEGYEQYF.

The chain has TRBV21-1 and TRBJ2-3; the table's D call, TRBD1, has no DNA check behind it. TRBV21-1 is shown as a pseudogene. The CDR3 extends over 17 amino acids. DNA of the CDR3: TGTGCCAGCAGCAAAGGTGGGGTCAGGGGGCCCACAGATACGCAGTATTTT. Protein sequence: CASSKGGVRGPTDTQYF.

The rearrangement links TRBV7-3 to TRBJ2-3; 10 bases agree with TRBD2. V gave up 4 bases and J gave up 3 bases; unmatched junction bases: 13. This CDR3 is built from 18 residues. Germline V gene data show CDR1 as SGHTA and CDR2 as FQGTGA. The CDR3 DNA reads as TGTGCCAGCAGCTCCCCCTCGAAGAATAGCGGGAGGACAGATACGCAGTATTTT. Translation: CASSSPSKNSGRTDTQYF.

The chain is built from TRBV19 and TRBJ1-6; no clear D gene. The germline V gene encodes CDR1 LNHDA and CDR2 SQIVND (reference sequence). Trimming pared 3 bases from V and 7 bases from J, leaving 16 bases between. There are 16 residues in the CDR3. The CDR3 DNA reads TGTGCCAGTAGTATCCGGGGAGGGCAGCTCAATTCACCCCTCCACTTT. The encoded protein is CASSIRGGQLNSPLHF.

The chain carries TRBV7-2 and TRBJ2-6, with 8 positions matching TRBD1. Trimming removed 9 bases from V and 0 bases from J; junction bases left unmatched: 13. CDR3 length equals 18 residues. Germline lookup yields CDR1 SGHTA and CDR2 FQGNSA. The CDR3 here is CASPAGTGYNSGANVLTF. The CDR3 DNA is TGTGCCAGTCCCGCGGGGACAGGCTACAACTCTGGGGCCAACGTCCTGACTTTC.

V and J are TRBV7-2 and TRBJ1-1; TRBD1 might be the D (6 bases). CDR1 and CDR2 from the germline V gene are SGHTA and FQGNSA. The CDR3 loop spans 13 amino acids. V was pared by 5 bases and J by 7 bases, with 14 bases between. The CDR3 spells CASSLGNRVEAFF. In DNA, the CDR3 is TGTGCCAGCAGCCTCGGAAACAGGGTTGAAGCTTTCTTT.

The chain uses TRBV19 and TRBJ1-3; 7 bases map to TRBD1. Looked up from germline, CDR1 is LNHDA and CDR2 is SQIVND (reference sequence). V shed 8 bases and J 8 bases; nucleotides not matched to a gene: 6. The CDR3 runs to 12 residues. The CDR3: CASSTGYDTIYF. The CDR3, as DNA: TGTGCCAGTTCGACAGGGTACGACACCATATATTTT.

The gene calls are TRBV5-8 and TRBJ1-2; D is possibly TRBD1 (6 bases). The germline gives CDR1 SGHTS, CDR2 YDEGEE. The CDR3 extends over 15 amino acids. The V end lost 0 bases, the J end lost 8 bases, and 17 bases lay between the germline ends. This CDR3 reads CASSLVHRAGKGYTF. CDR3 bases: TGTGCCAGCAGCTTGGTACACAGGGCGGGGAAGGGCTACACCTTC.

This rearrangement joins TRBV28 to TRBJ2-7, with D possibly being TRBD1 (5 bases). This CDR3 is built from 13 residues. The germline V gene encodes CDR1 MDHEN and CDR2 SYDVKM. The ends were cut back, 6 bases at V and 6 bases at J, with 15 bases in the middle. The CDR3 region is CASSRPGAGEQYF. The CDR3 DNA reads as TGTGCCAGCAGCCGGCCTGGGGCTGGCGAGCAGTACTTC. The complete variable domain, with remaining parts taken from reference TRBV28 and TRBJ2-7, reads DVKVTQSSRYLVKRTGEKVFLECVQDMDHENMFWYRQDPGLGLRLIYFSYDVKMKEKGDIPEGYSVSREKKERFSLILESASTNQTSMYLCASSRPGAGEQYFGPGTRLTVT.

The gene calls are TRBV7-3 and TRBJ2-7; possible D gene TRBD2, 6 bases. V was pared by 2 bases and J by 4 bases, with 12 bases between. Germline V CDR1 and CDR2: SGHTA, FQGTGA. The CDR3 consists of 14 residues. CDR3 residues: CASSLGSGLYEQYF. The CDR3 bases are TGTGCCAGCAGCTTAGGTAGCGGACTATACGAGCAGTACTTC.

This chain uses TRBV14 with TRBJ1-2, with unresolved D. Deletions cut 1 base from V and 1 base from J, with 10 bases between. The CDR3 totals 15 residues. Germline V gene data show CDR1 as SGHDN and CDR2 as FVKESK. CDR3 sequence (DNA): TGTGCCAGCAGCCAAGTACCGGGTCGTAACTATGGCTACACCTTC. Translation gives CASSQVPGRNYGYTF. Drawing the rest from reference TRBV14 and TRBJ1-2, the complete variable domain is EAGVTQFPSHSVIEKGQTVTLRCDPISGHDNLYWYRRVMGKEIKFLLHFVKESKQDESGMPNNRFLAERTGGTYSTLKVQPAELEDSGVYFCASSQVPGRNYGYTFGSGTRLTVV.

The chain joins TRBV6-1 to TRBJ2-1; TRBD1 might be the D (6 bases). CDR1 and CDR2 (germline): MNHNS, SASEGT. The ends were cut back, 3 bases at V and 8 bases at J, with 8 bases in the middle. The CDR3 runs to 12 residues. CDR3: CASSDPGDEQFF. In nucleotides, the CDR3 is TGTGCCAGCAGTGATCCAGGGGATGAGCAGTTCTTC.

The J gene is TRBJ2-7, the V gene TRBV18; weak D call: TRBD2 (6 bases). Germline-derived CDR1 and CDR2 are KGHSH and LQKENI. With 4 bases removed from V and 4 bases from J, the gap between germline ends came to 11 bases. CDR3 length: 13 residues. CDR3 amino acids: CASSRDGGYEQYF. The CDR3 bases are TGTGCCAGCTCACGGGATGGGGGGTACGAGCAGTACTTC. The full variable domain, completed using reference TRBV18 and TRBJ2-7, is NAGVMQNPRHLVRRRGQEARLRCSPMKGHSHVYWYRQLPEEGLKFMVYLQKENIIDESGMPKERFSAEFPKEGPSILRIQQVVRGDSAAYFCASSRDGGYEQYFGPGTRLTVT.